A single sample is the source of the 12 T cell receptor beta chains below, sequenced in a study of T cell changes during pregnancy in multiple sclerosis. Profiled with immunoSEQ multiplex PCR; TCRdb holds only in-frame clones, not every one. The table lists about 73,000 clones, around 94% of them singletons. The sequencing here drew on peripheral blood, taken in the third trimester of pregnancy. These receptors all come from a female donor in good health, enrolled as a control in a pregnancy study.

The chain carries TRBV28 and TRBJ2-7; TRBD2 agrees at 10 bases. CDR3 size: 16 residues. The trim removed 6 bases at V and 7 bases at J, leaving 15 bases unmatched. Germline V gene data show CDR1 as MDHEN and CDR2 as SYDVKM. CDR3 amino acids: CASSDPGSGGAWEQYF. The CDR3 DNA is TGTGCCAGCAGCGACCCGGGGAGCGGGGGGGCGTGGGAGCAGTACTTC.

The chain carries TRBV4-2 and TRBJ2-7; 7 bases line up with TRBD1. CDR1 and CDR2 (germline): LGHNA, YNFKEQ. The CDR3 has 16 amino acids. The ends lost 0 bases at V and 0 bases at J; junction bases unmatched: 5. The CDR3 DNA is TGTGCCAGCAGCCAAGATTGGGCAGGGGGCTCCTACGAGCAGTACTTC. Its protein is CASSQDWAGGSYEQYF.

In DNA, the CDR3 is TGCGCCAGCAGCCAAGAGCGGGGGGCGGGAGGTACCGGGGAGCTGTTTTTT. Residues: CASSQERGAGGTGELFF. The chain joins TRBV4-1 to TRBJ2-2; 8 nucleotides align to TRBD2. Germline V gene lookup returns CDR1 MGHRA and CDR2 YSYEKL. The CDR3 covers 17 residues. V lost 0 bases, J lost 5 bases, and 8 bases stayed unmatched.

The rearrangement uses TRBV2 and TRBJ2-3; a possible D gene is TRBD2 (7 bases). Germline loops: CDR1 SNHLY, CDR2 FYNNEI. The CDR3 sequence is 17 residues long. Trimming removed 6 bases at V and 0 bases at J, with 19 bases between. The CDR3 DNA is TGTGCCAGCAGGGACAAACCTGCGGGGGCTAGCACAGATACGCAGTATTTT. Translating gives CASRDKPAGASTDTQYF.

The V and J genes are TRBV7-2 and TRBJ2-1; 7 positions agree with TRBD2. V lost 5 bases and J lost 1; bases outside the gene matches: 8. The V gene's germline CDR1 is SGHTA and CDR2 FQGNSA. CDR3 length: 16 amino acids. CDR3 coding DNA: TGTGCCAGCAGCCCAAGCGGGGTGAGGTCCTACAATGAGCAGTTCTTC. Translated: CASSPSGVRSYNEQFF.

V gene TRBV28 combines with J gene TRBJ1-6, with D possibly TRBD1 on 6 matching bases. The CDR3 spans 15 residues. Trimming took off 3 bases at V and 14 bases at J, with 20 bases between the two ends. In germline, CDR1 is MDHEN, CDR2 SYDVKM. The CDR3 nucleotides are TGTGCCAGCAGTTTCACAGGGATACCGAACACGTCCCTCCACTTT. Translating it yields CASSFTGIPNTSLHF. Using reference TRBV28 and TRBJ1-6 for the parts outside the CDR3, the full variable domain is DVKVTQSSRYLVKRTGEKVFLECVQDMDHENMFWYRQDPGLGLRLIYFSYDVKMKEKGDIPEGYSVSREKKERFSLILESASTNQTSMYLCASSFTGIPNTSLHFGNGTRLTVT.

This chain links TRBV7-9 with TRBJ1-1; no clear D. Germline V gives CDR1 SEHNR, CDR2 FQNEAQ (reference sequence). This CDR3 is built from 16 residues. Trimming cost V 5 bases and J 4 bases, with 20 bases left between them. DNA for the CDR3: TGTGCCAGCAGCACTAATCGCGGCGCCGCGGGCACTGAAGCTTTCTTT. Translated: CASSTNRGAAGTEAFF.

V usage is TRBV2 and J usage is TRBJ2-7, with 8 bases matching TRBD1. The CDR3 runs 14 residues. In germline, CDR1 is SNHLY, CDR2 FYNNEI. The V segment lost 2 bases and the J segment 5 bases; nucleotides outside the gene matches: 5. CDR3 DNA sequence: TGTGCCAGCAGTGAACAAGGACAGGGAAACGAGCAGTACTTC. As protein: CASSEQGQGNEQYF. The variable domain in full, completed from reference TRBV2 and TRBJ2-7, reads EPEVTQTPSHQVTQMGQEVILRCVPISNHLYFYWYRQILGQKVEFLVSFYNNEISEKSEIFDDQFSVERPDGSNFTLKIRSTKLEDSAMYFCASSEQGQGNEQYFGPGTRLTVT.

This clone was seen a single time. The V and J genes are TRBV4-2 and TRBJ2-5; 9 bases match TRBD2. The ends lost 2 bases at V and 5 bases at J; junction bases unmatched: 9. The CDR3 runs 16 residues. Germline CDR1 is LGHNA and CDR2 is YNFKEQ. The CDR3 nucleotides read TGTGCCAGCAGCCAATCGCGGGGGGGGCCAGAGGAGACCCAGTACTTC. Residues: CASSQSRGGPEETQYF.

This chain's CDR3 is CASSLAGGTSGVRSSYEQYF. CDR3 in DNA: TGTGCCAGCAGCTTAGCTGGAGGGACTAGCGGCGTAAGAAGCTCCTACGAGCAGTACTTC. The chain links TRBV7-2 to TRBJ2-7, with 11 bases identical to TRBD2. Germline loops: CDR1 SGHTA, CDR2 FQGNSA. This CDR3 region has 20 residues. J was trimmed by 0 bases and V by 0 bases; bases with no gene match: 13.

J is TRBJ2-5 and V is TRBV29-1; a weak D match, TRBD2 (5 bases). The CDR3 is 12 residues long. Trimming removed 8 bases from V and 1 base from J, with 11 bases in between. Germline-derived CDR1 and CDR2 are SQVTM and ANQGSEA. The CDR3 DNA follows: TGCAGCCAACGACGGGGCCAAGAGACCCAGTACTTC. The encoded protein is CSQRRGQETQYF.

This chain joins TRBV5-1 and TRBJ2-2; 7 bases are a match to TRBD1. The germline gives CDR1 SGHRS, CDR2 YFSETQ. This CDR3 comprises 18 residues. The ends lost 4 bases at V and 0 bases at J; junction bases unmatched: 12. CDR3 in amino acids: CASSRIWTGPPNTGELFF. The CDR3 DNA is TGCGCCAGCAGCAGAATCTGGACAGGCCCACCGAACACCGGGGAGCTGTTTTTT.